These 20 T cell receptor beta chains came from one sample sequenced in a study of brain T cells in children with intractable seizures. Time point in this sample: blood from clinic visit 5 months post-surgery; TSC patient then seizure free. Libraries were prepared by immunoSEQ multiplex PCR; TCRdb keeps only in-frame clonotypes and omits some of them. Found here are approximately 330,000 clones, roughly 93% of them singletons; the top ten hold roughly 5.8%. This material consisted of peripheral blood, taken around 5 months after surgery. These receptors all come from a boy in the first two years of life with tuberous sclerosis and intractable seizures.

A single count supports this clone. The chain recombines TRBV25-1 with TRBJ2-1; D is possibly TRBD1 or TRBD2 (5 bases each). V lost 4 bases and J lost 8, with 18 bases in between. The CDR3 consists of 15 residues. CDR1 and CDR2 (germline): MGHDK, SYGVNS. The chain's CDR3 is CASSVRTPRRDEQFF. DNA for the CDR3: TGTGCCAGCAGTGTAAGGACACCCCGGCGGGATGAGCAGTTCTTC.

The V call is TRBV5-4, the J call TRBJ2-1; 11 nucleotides match TRBD2. This CDR3 is built from 16 residues. Germline V gene sequence: CDR1 SGHNT, CDR2 YYREEE (reference sequence). After removal of 5 bases from V and 7 bases from J, the junction contained 11 bases not matched to a gene. The CDR3 region has the DNA TGTGCCAGCAGGCTAGGGACTAGCGGATTTGGGAATGAGCAGTTCTTC. Translating gives CASRLGTSGFGNEQFF.

In this sample, this clone turned up a few times. The chain uses TRBV6-7 and TRBJ2-2; D call uncertain. TRBV6-7 belongs to the ORF category, with a function that is uncertain. The CDR3 sequence is 14 residues long. Trimming pared 6 bases from V and 3 bases from J, leaving 11 bases between. Here the CDR3 reads CASRVGSHTGELFF. CDR3 DNA sequence: TGTGCCAGCAGGGTAGGTAGTCACACCGGGGAGCTGTTTTTT.

The chain combines TRBV6-1 with TRBJ2-7; the D gene is possibly TRBD2 (7 bases). Trimming pared 0 bases from V and 3 bases from J, leaving 12 bases between. Germline V gives CDR1 MNHNS, CDR2 SASEGT. The CDR3 runs to 15 residues. The DNA of the CDR3 is TGTGCCAGCAGTGAAGCTCCGGGGGGCAACTACGAGCAGTACTTC. Encoded protein: CASSEAPGGNYEQYF.

The rearrangement uses TRBV11-3 and TRBJ1-1; no clear D. Trimming took 3 bases from V and 6 from J, leaving 11 bases between them. This CDR3 is built from 13 residues. CDR1 and CDR2 from the germline V gene are SGHNT and YENEEA. The chain's CDR3 is CASSFVLRAEAFF. In DNA form, the CDR3 reads TGTGCCAGCAGCTTTGTCCTGAGGGCTGAAGCTTTCTTT.

The chain recombines TRBV7-6 with TRBJ2-7, with TRBD1 as a possible D gene (6 bases). This CDR3 spans 15 amino acids. V was cut by 5 bases and J by 3 bases, with 17 bases left in between. The V gene's germline CDR1 is SGHVS and CDR2 FNYEAQ. The DNA of the CDR3 is TGTGCCAGCAGCCCGTCCTGGGACATAGTCTACGAGCAGTACTTC. Its translation: CASSPSWDIVYEQYF.

This chain joins TRBV9 and TRBJ2-2; TRBD1 matches at 7 bases. Unmatched junction bases numbered 1, after V lost 3 bases and J lost 5 bases. This CDR3 has 13 residues. Germline V gives CDR1 SGDLS, CDR2 YYNGEE. CDR3 in amino acids: CASSGTGTGELFF. The CDR3 DNA reads TGTGCCAGCAGCGGGACAGGTACCGGGGAGCTGTTTTTT.

V usage is TRBV29-1 and J usage is TRBJ2-3; the match to TRBD2 covers 8 bases. In germline, CDR1 is SQVTM, CDR2 ANQGSEA. This CDR3 region has 19 residues. V lost 5 bases, J lost 4 bases, and 23 bases stayed unmatched. CDR3 loop: CSVTGTYIGSGVGPDTQYF. CDR3 nucleotides: TGCAGCGTTACCGGGACCTACATTGGTAGCGGGGTCGGGCCAGATACGCAGTATTTT.

This chain connects TRBV29-1 to TRBJ2-1, with 8 bases that match TRBD2. The V gene end was trimmed by 0 bases and the J gene end by 5 bases; junction bases not matched to a gene: 18. Germline V gene lookup returns CDR1 SQVTM and CDR2 ANQGSEA. This CDR3 spans 19 amino acids. CDR3 sequence: CSVEDPGPLAGNTHNEQFF. The CDR3 DNA is TGCAGCGTTGAAGATCCGGGGCCCTTAGCGGGAAATACACACAATGAGCAGTTCTTC.

This clone was counted between two and nine times. V is TRBV7-3 and J is TRBJ2-2, with 8 bases matching TRBD2. The CDR3 consists of 16 residues. Germline trimming cut 4 bases from V and 4 bases from J; bases unmatched to any gene: 8. Germline V gene lookup returns CDR1 SGHTA and CDR2 FQGTGA. CDR3 region: CASSYLSGSGTGELFF. DNA for the CDR3: TGTGCCAGCAGCTATCTAAGCGGGAGTGGCACCGGGGAGCTGTTTTTT. The full variable domain, completed using reference TRBV7-3 and TRBJ2-2, is GAGVSQTPSNKVTEKGKYVELRCDPISGHTALYWYRQSLGQGPEFLIYFQGTGAADDSGLPNDRFFAVRPEGSVSTLKIQRTERGDSAVYLCASSYLSGSGTGELFFGEGSRLTVL.

The DNA of the CDR3 is TGTGCCAGTCAGGGACAGGAGAACTATGGCTACACCTTC. Encoded protein: CASQGQENYGYTF. The chain combines TRBV11-2 with TRBJ1-2; 8 nucleotides agree with TRBD1. V lost 9 bases to trimming and J lost 2 bases; unmatched junction nucleotides: 5. The CDR3 length is 13 residues. Germline values: CDR1 SGHAT, CDR2 FQNNGV.

As concerns this clone: Other nucleotide sequences in the sample specify the same CDR3. This chain connects TRBV6-5 to TRBJ1-6; D is ambiguous. CDR1 MNHEY and CDR2 SVGAGI come from the germline V gene. The V and J ends lost 0 bases and 9 bases respectively, with 15 bases between them. The CDR3 has 16 amino acids. CDR3 coding DNA: TGTGCCAGCAGTTACTCCGGCGGCGGGCTCCCTTCACCCCTCCACTTT. This sequence encodes CASSYSGGGLPSPLHF.

The rearrangement joins TRBV23-1 to TRBJ2-4, with D perhaps matching TRBD1 (5 bases). TRBV23-1 is an ORF, and what it does is uncertain. This CDR3 is 17 amino acids long. Trimming cost V 4 bases and J 0 bases, with 16 bases left between them. This CDR3 reads CASSPQGPRTAKNIQYF. The CDR3, as DNA: TGCGCCAGCAGTCCCCAGGGCCCTCGAACAGCCAAAAACATTCAGTACTTC.

The chain is built from TRBV18 and TRBJ1-1; D possibly corresponds to TRBD1 (5 bases). CDR3 length: 15 amino acids. V was cut by 6 bases and J by 4 bases, with 18 bases left in between. The germline CDR1 and CDR2 sequences are KGHSH and LQKENI. For the CDR3, the DNA is TGTGCCAGCTCGCATGGGTATCAGGGCGGCACTGAAGCTTTCTTT. Protein sequence: CASSHGYQGGTEAFF. Together with reference TRBV18 and TRBJ1-1, the CDR3 gives the full variable domain: NAGVMQNPRHLVRRRGQEARLRCSPMKGHSHVYWYRQLPEEGLKFMVYLQKENIIDESGMPKERFSAEFPKEGPSILRIQQVVRGDSAAYFCASSHGYQGGTEAFFGQGTRLTVV.

This sequence joins TRBV11-2 and TRBJ1-1; D might be TRBD1 (5 bases). The V end was cut by 2 bases, the J end by 3 bases, with 10 bases between. Germline V lookup: CDR1 SGHAT, CDR2 FQNNGV. This CDR3 is 14 amino acids long. CDR3: CASSLTGGDTEAFF. CDR3 coding DNA: TGTGCCAGCAGCTTAACCGGGGGAGACACTGAAGCTTTCTTT.

The chain recombines TRBV30 with TRBJ1-2; possibly TRBD1 for D (6 bases). V lost 2 bases and J lost 4, with 11 bases in between. The CDR3 contains 13 residues. CDR1 and CDR2 (germline): GTSNPN, SVGIG (reference sequence). The CDR3 spells CAWSLQGTYGYTF. CDR3 coding DNA: TGTGCCTGGAGTCTACAGGGAACCTATGGCTACACCTTC.

V usage is TRBV7-6 and J usage is TRBJ1-2; D is undetermined. This CDR3 has 18 residues. Trimming took off 4 bases at V and 1 base at J, with 22 bases between the two ends. The germline V gene encodes CDR1 SGHVS and CDR2 FNYEAQ. CDR3 nucleotide sequence: TGTGCCAGCAGCTCAATCGCCTCTCGCAGAGGATATAACTATGGCTACACCTTC. Translation: CASSSIASRRGYNYGYTF.

The chain carries TRBV5-4 and TRBJ2-3; 8 positions agree with TRBD2. Germline CDR1 and CDR2: SGHNT and YYREEE (reference sequence). The CDR3 consists of 14 residues. The trim removed 5 bases at V and 4 bases at J, leaving 6 bases unmatched. The CDR3 loop is CASRRGGYADTQYF. The CDR3 DNA is TGTGCCAGCAGACGGGGGGGCTACGCAGATACGCAGTATTTT.

The genes are TRBV14 and TRBJ2-2; TRBD1 might be the D (5 bases). This CDR3 has 17 amino acids. The V gene's germline CDR1 is SGHDN and CDR2 FVKESK. V lost 1 base and J lost 7, with 19 bases in between. The CDR3, as DNA: TGTGCCAGCAGCCAAGCAAAGACCAGGGCACCCCTCGGGGAGCTGTTTTTT. Encoded protein: CASSQAKTRAPLGELFF. Looking up the rest from reference TRBV14 and TRBJ2-2 gives the full variable domain: EAGVTQFPSHSVIEKGQTVTLRCDPISGHDNLYWYRRVMGKEIKFLLHFVKESKQDESGMPNNRFLAERTGGTYSTLKVQPAELEDSGVYFCASSQAKTRAPLGELFFGEGSRLTVL.

The rearrangement joins TRBV5-6 to TRBJ2-1, with D possibly matching TRBD2 (5 bases). Trimming took off 0 bases at V and 9 bases at J, with 13 bases between the two ends. CDR3 length: 14 amino acids. The germline V gene has CDR1 SGHDT and CDR2 YYEEEE. The CDR3 region is CASSLELGELEQFF. The CDR3 DNA follows: TGTGCCAGCAGCTTGGAACTAGGTGAACTTGAGCAGTTCTTC.